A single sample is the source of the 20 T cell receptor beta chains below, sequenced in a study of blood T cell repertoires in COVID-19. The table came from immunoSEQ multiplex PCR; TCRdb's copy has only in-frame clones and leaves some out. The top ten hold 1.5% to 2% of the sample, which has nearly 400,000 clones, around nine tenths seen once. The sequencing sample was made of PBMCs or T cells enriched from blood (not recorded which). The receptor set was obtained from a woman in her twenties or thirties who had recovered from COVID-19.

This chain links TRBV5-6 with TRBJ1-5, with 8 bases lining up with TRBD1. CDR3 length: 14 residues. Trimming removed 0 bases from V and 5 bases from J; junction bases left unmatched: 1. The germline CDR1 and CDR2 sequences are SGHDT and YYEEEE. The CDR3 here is CASSLGQGYQPQHF. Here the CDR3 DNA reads TGTGCCAGCAGCTTGGGACAGGGGTATCAGCCCCAGCATTTT.

Here the CDR3 reads CATSERVSEYYNEQFF. The CDR3 DNA follows: TGTGCCACCAGTGAACGGGTTAGCGAATATTACAATGAGCAGTTCTTC. The V and J genes are TRBV24-1 and TRBJ2-1; TRBD2 might be the D (5 bases). Trimming shortened V by 4 bases and J by 4 bases, and 16 bases separated the two germline ends. This CDR3 spans 16 amino acids. Looked up from germline, CDR1 is KGHDR and CDR2 is SFDVKD.

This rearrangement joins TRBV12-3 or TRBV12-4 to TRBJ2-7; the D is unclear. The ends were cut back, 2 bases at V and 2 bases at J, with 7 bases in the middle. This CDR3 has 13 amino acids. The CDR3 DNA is TGTGCCAGCAGTTTACCAGGTACCTACGAGCAGTACTTC. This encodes CASSLPGTYEQYF.

CDR3 loop: CASSIGTSGRARDTGELFF. The CDR3 coding sequence is TGTGCCAGCAGCATCGGGACTAGCGGGAGGGCCAGGGACACCGGGGAGCTGTTTTTT. The chain recombines TRBV9 with TRBJ2-2; 16 bases map to TRBD2. The CDR3 has 19 amino acids. Germline V CDR1 and CDR2: SGDLS, YYNGEE. V was pared by 4 bases and J by 3 bases, with 9 bases of the junction left unmatched.

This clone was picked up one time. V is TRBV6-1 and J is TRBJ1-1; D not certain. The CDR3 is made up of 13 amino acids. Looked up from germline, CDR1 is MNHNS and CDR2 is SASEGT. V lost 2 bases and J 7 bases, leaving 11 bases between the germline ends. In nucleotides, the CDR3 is TGTGCCAGCAGTGAATTATTGGGCCTTGAAGCTTTCTTT. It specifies CASSELLGLEAFF.

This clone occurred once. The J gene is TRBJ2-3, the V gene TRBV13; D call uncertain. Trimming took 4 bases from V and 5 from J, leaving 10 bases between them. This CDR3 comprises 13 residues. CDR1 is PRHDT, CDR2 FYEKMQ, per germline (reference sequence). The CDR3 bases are TGTGCCAGCAGCTCTCCGAACGGAGATACGCAGTATTTT. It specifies CASSSPNGDTQYF.

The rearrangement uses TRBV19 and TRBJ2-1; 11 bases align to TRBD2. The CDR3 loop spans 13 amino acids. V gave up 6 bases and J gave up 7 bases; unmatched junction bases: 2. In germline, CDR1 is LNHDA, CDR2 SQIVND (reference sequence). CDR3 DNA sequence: TGTGCCAGTAGCACTAGCGGGAGTAATGAGCAGTTCTTC. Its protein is CASSTSGSNEQFF.

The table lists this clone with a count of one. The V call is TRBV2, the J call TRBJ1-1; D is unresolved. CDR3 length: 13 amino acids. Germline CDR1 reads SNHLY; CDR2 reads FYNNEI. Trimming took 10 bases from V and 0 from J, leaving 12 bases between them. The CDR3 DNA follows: TGTGCCACCCCCGACTACATGAACACTGAAGCTTTCTTT. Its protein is CATPDYMNTEAFF.

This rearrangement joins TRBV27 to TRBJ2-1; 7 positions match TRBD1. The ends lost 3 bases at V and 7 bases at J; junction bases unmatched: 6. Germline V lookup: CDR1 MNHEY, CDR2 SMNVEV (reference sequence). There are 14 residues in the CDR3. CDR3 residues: CASSFSRGSNEQFF. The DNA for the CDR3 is TGTGCCAGCAGTTTCAGCAGGGGGTCTAATGAGCAGTTCTTC.

For the CDR3, the DNA is TGCGCCAGCAGCTTGGAATTAGCTAACACCGGGGAGCTGTTTTTT. As protein: CASSLELANTGELFF. The chain recombines TRBV5-1 with TRBJ2-2; no clear D gene. Deletions cut 0 bases from V and 2 bases from J, with 8 bases between. Germline V CDR1 and CDR2: SGHRS, YFSETQ. CDR3 size: 15 residues.

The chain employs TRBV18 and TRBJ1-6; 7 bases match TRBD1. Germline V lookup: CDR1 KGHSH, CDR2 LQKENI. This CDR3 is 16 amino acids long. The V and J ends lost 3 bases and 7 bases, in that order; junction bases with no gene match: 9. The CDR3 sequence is CASSPGTAAVNSPLHF. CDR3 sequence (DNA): TGTGCCAGCTCACCGGGGACAGCCGCGGTAAATTCACCCCTCCACTTT.

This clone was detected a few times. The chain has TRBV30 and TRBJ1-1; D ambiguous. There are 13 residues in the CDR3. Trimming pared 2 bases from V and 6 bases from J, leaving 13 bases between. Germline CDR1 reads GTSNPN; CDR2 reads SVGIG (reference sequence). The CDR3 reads CAWSSGMLAEAFF. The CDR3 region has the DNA TGTGCCTGGAGTTCAGGAATGCTCGCTGAAGCTTTCTTT.

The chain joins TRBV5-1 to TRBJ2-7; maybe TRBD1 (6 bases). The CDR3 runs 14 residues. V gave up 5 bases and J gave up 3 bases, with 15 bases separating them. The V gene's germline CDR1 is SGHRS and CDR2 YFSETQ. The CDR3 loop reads CASSLNRDLYEQYF. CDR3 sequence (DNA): TGCGCCAGCAGTTTAAACAGGGATCTCTACGAGCAGTACTTC.

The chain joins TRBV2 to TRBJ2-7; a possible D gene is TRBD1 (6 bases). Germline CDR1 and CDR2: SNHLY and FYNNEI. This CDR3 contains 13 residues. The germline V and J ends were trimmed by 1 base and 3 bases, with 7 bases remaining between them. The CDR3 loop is CASSEVQGYEQYF. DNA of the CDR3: TGTGCCAGCAGTGAAGTACAGGGCTACGAGCAGTACTTC.

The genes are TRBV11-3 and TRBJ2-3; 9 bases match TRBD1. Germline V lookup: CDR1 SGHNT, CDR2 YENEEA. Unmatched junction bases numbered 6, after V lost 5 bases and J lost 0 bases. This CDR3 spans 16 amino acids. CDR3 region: CASSPGDRASTDTQYF. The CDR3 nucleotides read TGTGCCAGCAGCCCGGGGGACAGGGCAAGCACAGATACGCAGTATTTT.

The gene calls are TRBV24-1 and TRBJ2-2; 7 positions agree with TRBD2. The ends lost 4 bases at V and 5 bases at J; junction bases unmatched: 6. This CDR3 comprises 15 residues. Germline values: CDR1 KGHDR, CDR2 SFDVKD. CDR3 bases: TGTGCCACCAGTGACTCACTAGCGTATACCGGGGAGCTGTTTTTT. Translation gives CATSDSLAYTGELFF.

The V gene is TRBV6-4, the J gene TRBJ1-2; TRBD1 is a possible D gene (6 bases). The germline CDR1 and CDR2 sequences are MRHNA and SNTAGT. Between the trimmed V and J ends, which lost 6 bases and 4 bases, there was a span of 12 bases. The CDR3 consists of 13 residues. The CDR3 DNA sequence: TGTGCCAGCAGCGGGGGGCCGACCTATGGCTACACCTTC. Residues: CASSGGPTYGYTF.

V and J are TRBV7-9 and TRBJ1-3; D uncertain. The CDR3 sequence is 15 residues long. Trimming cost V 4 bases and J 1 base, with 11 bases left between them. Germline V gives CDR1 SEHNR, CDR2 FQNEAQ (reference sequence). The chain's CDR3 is CASSYHDTSGNTIYF. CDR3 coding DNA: TGTGCCAGCAGCTATCATGACACTTCTGGAAACACCATATATTTT.

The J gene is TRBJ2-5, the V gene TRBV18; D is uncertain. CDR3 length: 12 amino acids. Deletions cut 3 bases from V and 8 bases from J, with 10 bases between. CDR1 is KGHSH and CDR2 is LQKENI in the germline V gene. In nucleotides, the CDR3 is TGTGCCAGCTCACCCGACTTAGGTACCCAGTACTTC. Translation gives CASSPDLGTQYF.

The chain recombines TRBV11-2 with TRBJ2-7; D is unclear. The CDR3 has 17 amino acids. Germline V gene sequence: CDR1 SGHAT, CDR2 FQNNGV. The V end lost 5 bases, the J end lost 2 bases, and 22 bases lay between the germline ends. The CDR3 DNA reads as TGTGCCAGCAGCCCGACGAGTGGCGGAGTTACCACCTACGAGCAGTACTTC. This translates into CASSPTSGGVTTYEQYF. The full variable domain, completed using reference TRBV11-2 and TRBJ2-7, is EAGVAQSPRYKIIEKRQSVAFWCNPISGHATLYWYQQILGQGPKLLIQFQNNGVVDDSQLPKDRFSAERLKGVDSTLKIQPAKLEDSAVYLCASSPTSGGVTTYEQYFGPGTRLTVT.